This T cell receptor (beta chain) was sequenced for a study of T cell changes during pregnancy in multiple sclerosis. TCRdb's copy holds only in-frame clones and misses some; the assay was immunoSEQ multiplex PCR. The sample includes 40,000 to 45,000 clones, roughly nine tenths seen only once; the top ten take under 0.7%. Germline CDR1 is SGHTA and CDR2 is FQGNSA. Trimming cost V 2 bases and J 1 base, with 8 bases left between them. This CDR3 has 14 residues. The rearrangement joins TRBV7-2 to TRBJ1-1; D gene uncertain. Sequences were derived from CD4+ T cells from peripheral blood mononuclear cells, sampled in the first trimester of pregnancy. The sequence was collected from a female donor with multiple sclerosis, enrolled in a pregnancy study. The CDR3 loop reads CASSLRTGNTEAFF. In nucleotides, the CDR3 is TGTGCCAGCAGCTTAAGAACGGGGAACACTGAAGCTTTCTTT.